Shown below are 20 T cell receptor beta chains from a single sample sequenced in a study of blood T cell repertoires in COVID-19. TCRdb's copy holds only in-frame clones and misses some; the assay was immunoSEQ multiplex PCR. Found here are over 20,000 clones, around 92% of them singletons; the top ten hold 5.5% to 6.5%. The material sequenced was peripheral blood. These receptors all stem from a human donor in a cohort sampled during active COVID-19.

This chain links TRBV7-8 with TRBJ2-5; TRBD1 aligns across 10 bases. Germline CDR1 SGHVS, CDR2 FQNEAQ. V dropped 5 bases and J dropped 4; count of bases not matched to a gene: 10. The CDR3 is made up of 16 amino acids. This chain's CDR3 is CASSATGTGVGETQYF. The CDR3 DNA is TGTGCCAGCAGCGCGACCGGGACAGGGGTTGGAGAGACCCAGTACTTC.

This chain connects TRBV6-4 to TRBJ1-2; 10 nucleotides align to TRBD1. V gave up 2 bases and J gave up 7 bases; unmatched junction bases: 4. This CDR3 has 14 residues. The germline V gene encodes CDR1 MRHNA and CDR2 SNTAGT. CDR3 amino acids: CASSDGDRGSGYTF. The CDR3 bases are TGTGCCAGCAGTGACGGGGACAGGGGCTCTGGCTACACCTTC.

The chain joins TRBV12-3 or TRBV12-4 to TRBJ1-2; no clear D gene. The CDR3 contains 11 residues. Trimming took 3 bases from V and 9 from J, leaving 8 bases between them. The DNA for the CDR3 is TGTGCCAGCAGTTTGGGAGGTAGCTACACCTTC. This codes for CASSLGGSYTF.

CDR3 coding DNA: TGTGCCACCAGCACAGGGATGAATTCACCCCTCCACTTT. Its translation is CATSTGMNSPLHF. The V call is TRBV15, the J call TRBJ1-6; tentative D call: TRBD1 (5 bases). Trimming cost V 4 bases and J 7 bases, with 8 bases left between them. CDR3 size: 13 residues. Germline CDR1 reads LNHNV; CDR2 reads YYDKDF (reference sequence).

The chain combines TRBV30 with TRBJ1-2, with D perhaps matching TRBD1 (5 bases). Germline-derived CDR1 and CDR2 are GTSNPN and SVGIG (reference sequence). The CDR3 runs to 13 residues. V dropped 1 base and J dropped 7 bases, with 13 bases sitting between them. The CDR3 region is CAWSGMWGGGYTF. The CDR3 nucleotides read TGTGCCTGGAGTGGGATGTGGGGCGGTGGCTACACCTTC. Full variable domain (remainder filled in from reference TRBV30 and TRBJ1-2): SQTIHQWPATLVQPVGSPLSLECTVEGTSNPNLYWYRQAAGRGLQLLFYSVGIGQISSEVPQNLSASRPQDRQFILSSKKLLLSDSGFYLCAWSGMWGGGYTFGSGTRLTVV.

The chain couples TRBV12-3 or TRBV12-4 to TRBJ1-1; TRBD1 might be the D (6 bases). CDR3 size: 13 residues. Trimming cost V 6 bases and J 3 bases, with 11 bases left between them. Here the CDR3 DNA reads TGTGCCAGCAGCAGACAGGAGGACACTGAAGCTTTCTTT. Its translation is CASSRQEDTEAFF.

This chain joins TRBV28 and TRBJ1-5; D is unclear. CDR3 length equals 14 residues. Germline V gives CDR1 MDHEN, CDR2 SYDVKM. Between the trimmed V and J ends, which lost 1 base and 6 bases, there was a span of 10 bases. The CDR3 is CASSLLLTTQPQHF. CDR3 bases: TGTGCCAGCAGTTTATTACTGACAACTCAGCCCCAGCATTTT.

The CDR3 region is CASSLRRDSSFSYEQYF. For the CDR3, the DNA is TGTGCCAGCAGTTTACGCCGGGACAGCTCATTTTCCTACGAGCAGTACTTC. This sequence joins TRBV28 and TRBJ2-7; 7 nucleotides agree with TRBD1. Germline V lookup: CDR1 MDHEN, CDR2 SYDVKM. The length of the CDR3 is 17 residues. V gave up 2 bases and J gave up 1 base; unmatched junction bases: 11.

The V call is TRBV24-1, the J call TRBJ1-2, with no clear D. The V gene lost 2 bases and the J gene lost 8 bases, with 14 bases spanning the gap. The germline gives CDR1 KGHDR, CDR2 SFDVKD. The CDR3 covers 14 residues. The chain's CDR3 is CATSDYSQSGGYTF. DNA of the CDR3: TGTGCCACCAGTGATTACAGCCAGAGCGGGGGCTACACCTTC.

V is TRBV5-1 and J is TRBJ2-5, with 10 bases matching TRBD2. Germline CDR1 is SGHRS and CDR2 is YFSETQ. V shed 4 bases and J 5 bases; nucleotides not matched to a gene: 11. The CDR3 totals 16 residues. In DNA form, the CDR3 reads TGCGCCAGCAGCCGGACTAGCGGTCGAACGGGGGAGACCCAGTACTTC. Protein product: CASSRTSGRTGETQYF.

The rearrangement joins TRBV6-2 or TRBV6-3 to TRBJ2-6; 8 nucleotides match TRBD1. Germline CDR1 is MNHEY and CDR2 is SVGEGT. The CDR3 has 20 amino acids. Trimming removed 2 bases from V and 0 bases from J; junction bases left unmatched: 12. This CDR3 reads CASSYPRGQGWSSGANVLTF. The CDR3 nucleotides are TGTGCCAGCAGTTACCCACGCGGACAGGGTTGGAGCTCTGGGGCCAACGTCCTGACTTTC.

This clone was detected a few times. The chain joins TRBV3-1 (or the pseudogene TRBV3-2) to TRBJ1-3, with a possible D match to TRBD1 (5 bases). Deletions cut 5 bases from V and 1 base from J, with 9 bases between. The CDR3 is 14 amino acids. Germline V gene sequence: CDR1 LGHDT, CDR2 YNNKEL (reference sequence). DNA of the CDR3: TGTGCCAGCAGCTTCTCAGGGTCTGGAAACACCATATATTTT. Amino acids: CASSFSGSGNTIYF.

The V and J genes are TRBV6-5 and TRBJ2-1; TRBD2 is a possible D gene (5 bases). This CDR3 contains 13 residues. The ends were cut back, 7 bases at V and 12 bases at J, with 19 bases in the middle. CDR1 is MNHEY and CDR2 is SVGAGI in the germline V gene. DNA of the CDR3: TGTGCCAGCAACCCAACTGGACTCCAAGGGCAGTTCTTC. Translated, it gives CASNPTGLQGQFF.

This clone was picked up a small number of times. V gene TRBV10-3 combines with J gene TRBJ1-1; D unresolved. V shed 0 bases and J shed 1 base, with 3 bases lying between them. Germline V gene lookup returns CDR1 ENHRY and CDR2 SYGVKD. CDR3 length: 13 residues. For the CDR3, the DNA is TGTGCCATCAGTGAGTCGGCGAACACTGAAGCTTTCTTT. Its translation is CAISESANTEAFF.

A few counts support this clone. The sample has other DNA sequences that encode this CDR3 too. V and J are TRBV28 and TRBJ2-7; D possibly corresponds to TRBD2 (5 bases). Germline CDR1 MDHEN, CDR2 SYDVKM. The CDR3 spans 12 residues. Trimming left V 8 bases short and J 1 base short, with 9 bases between. As DNA, the CDR3 is TGTGCCAGCGGGCGGGCGTCCTACGAGCAGTACTTC. The encoded protein is CASGRASYEQYF.

This chain connects TRBV27 to TRBJ2-1; D remains unclear. The CDR3 is 14 amino acids. Deletions cut 3 bases from V and 0 bases from J, with 6 bases between. Germline lookup yields CDR1 MNHEY and CDR2 SMNVEV (reference sequence). CDR3 in amino acids: CASSFLSSYNEQFF. In DNA form, the CDR3 reads TGTGCCAGCAGTTTTTTGAGCTCCTACAATGAGCAGTTCTTC.

The chain joins TRBV4-2 to TRBJ1-1; possibly TRBD1 for D (5 bases). The V and J ends lost 1 base and 11 bases respectively, with 17 bases between them. Germline V gives CDR1 LGHNA, CDR2 YNFKEQ. This CDR3 contains 14 residues. The CDR3 reads CASSQVGTIATAFF. As DNA, the CDR3 is TGTGCCAGCAGCCAAGTAGGGACTATTGCAACCGCTTTCTTT.

The chain employs TRBV10-2 and TRBJ2-1; 8 bases agree with TRBD2. Germline V gene lookup returns CDR1 WSHSY and CDR2 SAAADI. CDR3 length: 16 amino acids. V lost 5 bases and J lost 0; bases outside the gene matches: 6. The CDR3 DNA is TGCGCCAGCAGTTTAGCGGGACCGAGCTCCTACAATGAGCAGTTCTTC. As protein: CASSLAGPSSYNEQFF.

This chain joins TRBV3-1 (or the pseudogene TRBV3-2) and TRBJ1-4; 9 positions agree with TRBD1. V lost 1 base, J lost 6 bases, and 6 bases stayed unmatched. The CDR3 is made up of 16 amino acids. From germline, CDR1 is LGHDT and CDR2 YNNKEL (reference sequence). The CDR3 bases are TGTGCCAGCAGCCAAGGTTGGAGACAGGGGGATGAAAAACTGTTTTTT. This codes for CASSQGWRQGDEKLFF.

This clone appeared once. The V and J genes are TRBV21-1 and TRBJ2-1; TRBD2, as called in the table, went unchecked against the DNA. TRBV21-1 is shown as a pseudogene. The CDR3 spans 14 residues. CDR3 DNA sequence: TGTGCAAAACCAAACGGGACTAGTGGAAATGAGCAGTTCTTC. Residues: CAKPNGTSGNEQFF.